This entry describes one T cell receptor (beta chain). Its specificity is not known. The germline V and J ends were trimmed by 1 base and 7 bases, with 17 bases remaining between them. Germline CDR1 reads SGHTA; CDR2 reads FQGNSA. The CDR3 consists of 15 residues. The sample comes from a study of cytomegalovirus exposure and HLA in healthy donors. Overall study: Unique TCRs numbering around 80 million, obtained from HLA-typed donors, made up an early data release. Study findings and constraints: The classifier, whose performance was assessed in both the original and validation cohorts, reportedly diagnosed cytomegalovirus status with high specificity and sensitivity. It was assumed in the presence/absence analyses that sequencing depth was roughly uniform across donors.

PCR used 60 Vbeta primers and 13 Jbeta primers. Libraries were prepared by immunoSEQ multiplex PCR; TCRdb keeps only in-frame clonotypes and omits some of them. The sample contains roughly 150,000 clones, 80% to 85% of which appear only once. In nominal health when sampled, donors likely had unrecorded immune exposures nonetheless. This clonotype was obtained from a male donor in good health and CMV-seronegative. Sequences were obtained from PBMCs. The chain is built from TRBV7-2 and TRBJ2-7, with D perhaps TRBD2 (6 bases). The CDR3 is CASSLVSAGPSEQYF. DNA for the CDR3: TGTGCCAGCAGCTTAGTATCTGCGGGGCCCTCAGAGCAGTACTTC.